One T cell receptor beta chain is described in this entry. Its antigen remains unidentified. The sample belongs to a study of identical twins. Points from the study as a whole: It was cross-sectional statistical analysis, not following the same donors, that the conclusions relied on.

TCRdb itself ran the 5' RACE reads through MiXCR, one entry per CDR3 protein. The repertoire holds 450,000 to 600,000 distinct CDR3 sequences, with approximately 20% as singletons. CDR1 is DFQATT and CDR2 is SNEGSKA in the germline V gene (reference sequence). The CDR3 contains 14 residues. V shed 5 bases and J shed 1 base, with 11 bases lying between them. These data also featured in a second study, about yellow fever vaccine responses in identical twins. From that second work: In identical twins, vaccine T cell responses appeared partly shared and partly individual.

The V gene is TRBV20-1, the J gene TRBJ2-2, with no clear D. Source material: CD4+ T cells sorted from blood. This TCR was recovered from a woman in her late teens or twenties in good health. The CDR3 here is CSASTYLNTGELFF. The CDR3 DNA follows: TGCAGTGCTTCGACTTACCTGAACACCGGGGAGCTGTTTTTT.